Each of the 18 T cell receptor beta chains below was sequenced from the same sample in a study of technical replicates of blood from a few donors listed by TCRdb under 2017. Receptor amplification or capture employed the immunoSEQ multiplex PCR assay. The source is immuneACCESS, and TCRdb retained only in-frame sequences with V and J called. Part of the clones is not carried over; for the studies checked, unresolved V genes explain less than half of this, and the remainder is unexplained. The sample has tens of thousands of clones on record, just under 95% of them singletons. Jointly, the top ten make up about 3% of the sample. Sequenced: PBMCs. These receptors all stem from a human donor in good health. Some clones in this sample may be carry-over from other donors' samples.

The CDR3 DNA reads TGTGCCAGCAGTTACTCGATCTGGCTAGCGGGAGAGACCCAGTACTTC. As protein: CASSYSIWLAGETQYF. The J gene is TRBJ2-5, the V gene TRBV6-5; 8 positions agree with TRBD2. After removal of 0 bases from V and 4 bases from J, the junction contained 7 bases not matched to a gene. Germline-derived CDR1 and CDR2 are MNHEY and SVGAGI. This CDR3 region has 16 residues.

The chain carries TRBV21-1 and TRBJ1-5; the D call of TRBD1 is as the table states it, not checked on the DNA. TRBV21-1 is flagged as a pseudogene. This CDR3 has 15 residues. Written as DNA, the CDR3 is TGTGCCAGCACCGGGCCGACAGGCTGCAATCAGCCCCAGCATTTT. The encoded protein is CASTGPTGCNQPQHF.

The chain uses TRBV5-4 and TRBJ2-3, with a tentative D call TRBD1 (7 bases). This CDR3 has 15 amino acids. Germline loops: CDR1 SGHNT, CDR2 YYREEE (reference sequence). Trimming took off 1 base at V and 4 bases at J, with 13 bases between the two ends. The CDR3 DNA is TGTGCCAGCAGCTTGCAGCAGGGGGGAGCAGATACGCAGTATTTT. It yields the protein CASSLQQGGADTQYF.

The chain uses TRBV5-1 and TRBJ2-3, with TRBD1 identical over 7 bases. Germline V lookup: CDR1 SGHRS, CDR2 YFSETQ. This CDR3 has 13 amino acids. V lost 4 bases and J lost 5; bases outside the gene matches: 4. The CDR3 nucleotides are TGCGCCAGCAGCATAGGGGGCCTAGATACGCAGTATTTT. Its protein is CASSIGGLDTQYF.

This clone was seen many times. This chain connects TRBV29-1 to TRBJ1-1, with no clear D. CDR1 is SQVTM, CDR2 ANQGSEA, per germline. V lost 7 bases and J 11 bases, leaving 14 bases between the germline ends. The CDR3 covers 10 residues. In DNA form, the CDR3 reads TGCAGCGCCGGAGGCCTGGGGGCTTTCTTT. It yields the protein CSAGGLGAFF.

The chain carries TRBV18 and TRBJ2-1; D remains unclear. There are 16 residues in the CDR3. The V gene lost 6 bases and the J gene lost 1 base, with 16 bases spanning the gap. Germline CDR1 is KGHSH and CDR2 is LQKENI. CDR3 in DNA: TGTGCCAGCTCTCCGAACGCGAGAAGTTCCTACAATGAGCAGTTCTTC. Amino acids: CASSPNARSSYNEQFF.

The V and J genes are TRBV7-9 and TRBJ1-1; TRBD1 matches 7 bases. From germline, CDR1 is SEHNR and CDR2 FQNEAQ (reference sequence). Trimming removed 1 base from V and 1 base from J; junction bases left unmatched: 0. The CDR3 length is 14 residues. CDR3 DNA sequence: TGTGCCAGCAGCTTAGGACAGGGGAACACTGAAGCTTTCTTT. It codes for CASSLGQGNTEAFF. Looking up the rest from reference TRBV7-9 and TRBJ1-1 gives the full variable domain: DTGVSQNPRHKITKRGQNVTFRCDPISEHNRLYWYRQTLGQGPEFLTYFQNEAQLEKSRLLSDRFSAERPKGSFSTLEIQRTEQGDSAMYLCASSLGQGNTEAFFGQGTRLTVV.

The V and J genes are TRBV29-1 and TRBJ2-7, with 8 bases lining up with TRBD1. The CDR3 consists of 13 residues. The V segment lost 2 bases and the J segment 6 bases; nucleotides outside the gene matches: 6. CDR1 is SQVTM and CDR2 is ANQGSEA in the germline V gene. This CDR3 reads CSVESDRGPEQYF. CDR3 DNA: TGCAGCGTTGAAAGCGACAGGGGCCCCGAGCAGTACTTC.

The J gene is TRBJ1-2, the V gene TRBV5-1, with 11 bases aligning to TRBD1. Germline trimming cut 1 base from V and 4 bases from J; bases unmatched to any gene: 9. Germline V lookup: CDR1 SGHRS, CDR2 YFSETQ. This CDR3 contains 17 residues. The CDR3 DNA reads as TGCGCCAGCAGCTTGACCCGGACAGGGGGCGAGAGCTATGGCTACACCTTC. Protein sequence: CASSLTRTGGESYGYTF.

The rearrangement links TRBV15 to TRBJ2-5; 8 bases agree with TRBD1. V lost 1 base to trimming and J lost 1 base; unmatched junction nucleotides: 2. Germline lookup yields CDR1 LNHNV and CDR2 YYDKDF (reference sequence). The CDR3 length is 15 residues. CDR3 in DNA: TGTGCCACCAGCAGAGGTCAGGGGGCCCAAGAGACCCAGTACTTC. It translates to CATSRGQGAQETQYF.

V gene TRBV4-3 combines with J gene TRBJ2-1, with a weak D call TRBD2 (6 bases). The CDR3 is made up of 15 amino acids. With 1 base removed from V and 7 bases from J, the gap between germline ends came to 14 bases. Germline lookup yields CDR1 LGHNA and CDR2 YSLEER. CDR3 bases: TGCGCCAGCAGCCAAGGGTGGAGGGCAGGGAATGAGCAGTTCTTC. Amino acids: CASSQGWRAGNEQFF.

V gene TRBV5-3 combines with J gene TRBJ1-2; perhaps TRBD1 as D (6 bases). TRBV5-3 is placed among ORFs of uncertain function. The CDR3 is 15 amino acids. The V gene lost 3 bases and the J gene lost 1 base, with 13 bases spanning the gap. CDR3 bases: TGTGCCAGAAGCTGGGGGCCAGTCTATAACTATGGCTACACCTTC. This translates into CARSWGPVYNYGYTF.

The chain combines TRBV6-6 with TRBJ2-5, with a tentative D call TRBD1 (5 bases). V was clipped by 5 bases and J by 5 bases, with 15 bases between them. There are 14 residues in the CDR3. Germline V gives CDR1 MNHNY, CDR2 SVGAGI (reference sequence). Here the CDR3 reads CASSPTVGLETQYF. The CDR3 nucleotides are TGTGCCAGCAGTCCTACCGTGGGGCTCGAGACCCAGTACTTC.

The rearrangement uses TRBV7-6 and TRBJ2-1; D unclear. The CDR3 runs 17 residues. V lost 4 bases, J lost 7 bases, and 23 bases lay in between. Germline values: CDR1 SGHVS, CDR2 FNYEAQ. The CDR3 nucleotides are TGTGCCAGCAGCTCCCTACCAACATCGCCGGGTAGGAATGAGCAGTTCTTC. Translating gives CASSSLPTSPGRNEQFF. Drawing the rest from reference TRBV7-6 and TRBJ2-1, the complete variable domain is GAGVSQSPRYKVTKRGQDVALRCDPISGHVSLYWYRQALGQGPEFLTYFNYEAQQDKSGLPNDRFSAERPEGSISTLTIQRTEQRDSAMYRCASSSLPTSPGRNEQFFGPGTRLTVL.

Comment on this clone: A read error may account for a junction end that differs from germline. The gene calls are TRBV29-1 and TRBJ1-3, with D perhaps TRBD1 (5 bases). Germline CDR1 is SQVTM and CDR2 is ANQGSEA. This CDR3 comprises 13 residues. CDR3 amino acids: CSVEDSYGNTIYF. As DNA, the CDR3 is TGCAGCGTGGAAGACAGTTATGGAAACACCATATATTTT. The variable domain in full, completed from reference TRBV29-1 and TRBJ1-3, reads SAVISQKPSRDICQRGTSLTIQCQVDSQVTMMFWYRQQPGQSLTLIATANQGSEATYESGFVIDKFPISRPNLTFSTLTVSNMSPEDSSIYLCSVEDSYGNTIYFGEGSWLTVV.

The chain combines TRBV14 with TRBJ2-3; possibly TRBD1 for D (6 bases). CDR3 length equals 11 residues. V gave up 6 bases and J gave up 9 bases, with 10 bases separating them. The germline V gene encodes CDR1 SGHDN and CDR2 FVKESK. CDR3 in DNA: TGTGCCAGCAGTCCCGGGACAACGCAGTATTTT. Protein sequence: CASSPGTTQYF.

This clone has a single count. The chain uses TRBV2 and TRBJ2-5; D is possibly TRBD1 (6 bases). CDR1 and CDR2 from the germline V gene are SNHLY and FYNNEI. The V gene lost 6 bases and the J gene lost 2 bases, with 16 bases spanning the gap. The CDR3 is made up of 15 amino acids. The CDR3 nucleotides read TGTGCCAGCAGGAACTCCCCGGACAGTCAAGAGACCCAGTACTTC. Protein: CASRNSPDSQETQYF.

The chain combines TRBV4-3 with TRBJ2-7; a possible D gene is TRBD1 (5 bases). The CDR3 is 16 residues long. V dropped 0 bases and J dropped 0 bases, with 12 bases sitting between them. Per the germline V gene, CDR1 is LGHNA and CDR2 is YSLEER. The CDR3 loop is CASSQDPQTVSYEQYF. CDR3 nucleotide sequence: TGCGCCAGCAGCCAAGATCCCCAGACAGTCTCCTACGAGCAGTACTTC.